This passage covers 5 T cell receptor beta chains from one sample sequenced in a study of blood T cells in healthy people across ages (dated by TCRdb to between 2014 and 2016). The library was prepared using 5' RACE. For sequencing, an Illumina HiSeq 2500 was employed. A second roughly 6 to 11 cycle PCR used a sample-barcoded 5' primer and a J-beta primer mix. In TCRdb, the public reads were trimmed at Q25 with fastp and aligned with MiXCR, with productive beta chains retained. Merged by CDR3 protein, the rows form single entries marked with the most common genes and DNA. The sample table contains some 1.6 million distinct CDR3 sequences; only one count was recorded for about 35% of them. The ten largest clonotypes hold around 11% of the sample. The specimen was blood. Receptor source: a woman in her thirties in good health.

This clonotype was recorded only once. J is TRBJ2-3 and V is TRBV10-3; tentatively, D is TRBD1 (5 bases). Trimming pared 7 bases from V and 1 base from J, leaving 12 bases between. The CDR3 has 14 residues. The germline V gene has CDR1 ENHRY and CDR2 SYGVKD. The CDR3 DNA reads as TGTGCCATCATGCAGGACATCCGCACAGATACGCAGTATTTT. This encodes CAIMQDIRTDTQYF.

The chain employs TRBV20-1 and TRBJ2-1; 9 bases are shared with TRBD2. The DNA end favors TRBJ2-7, so the J call may be wrong. The germline V gene encodes CDR1 DFQATT and CDR2 SNEGSKA (reference sequence). The length of the CDR3 is 15 residues. This chain's CDR3 is CSAEAGTSSYNEQYF. In nucleotides, the CDR3 is TGCAGTGCCGAGGCCGGGACTAGCTCCTACAATGAGCAGTACTTC.

The chain recombines TRBV30 with TRBJ2-1; D may be TRBD1 or TRBD2 (5 bases each). The CDR3 has 11 residues. Trimming left V 8 bases short and J 10 bases short, with 15 bases between. Germline V gene data show CDR1 as GTSNPN and CDR2 as SVGIG (reference sequence). As DNA, the CDR3 is TGTGCCGGGGACCGGGGATTAGAGCAGTTCTTC. This sequence encodes CAGDRGLEQFF.

This clonotype occurred once. The chain is built from TRBV10-1 and TRBJ2-1; TRBD2 aligns across 9 bases. Per germline, CDR1 WNHNN and CDR2 SYGVQD (reference sequence). Germline trimming cut 6 bases from V and 8 bases from J; bases unmatched to any gene: 8. CDR3 size: 14 residues. The CDR3 region is CASRDRGGAHEQFF. CDR3 DNA sequence: TGCGCCAGCAGGGATCGCGGGGGGGCCCATGAGCAGTTCTTC.

This clonotype was recorded only once. This rearrangement joins TRBV7-8 to TRBJ2-5; tentatively, D is TRBD1 (7 bases). The end of the DNA fits TRBJ2-7 better, so the J call may be wrong. CDR3 length: 16 amino acids. CDR1 is SGHVS, CDR2 FQNEAQ, per germline. Here the CDR3 DNA reads TGTGCCAGCAGCTTGGAGGGGGCTCCATACTCCTACGAGCAGTACTTC. Its translation is CASSLEGAPYSYEQYF.